This record covers a single TCR beta chain. What it recognizes is unknown. These data are taken from a study of shared clonotypes between healthy human individuals. Study conclusions and caveats: For naive CD4 cells, 4% to 6% of clonotypes were shared across a few donors. Enrolling few donors narrowed the genetic and exposure-history diversity that was represented.

Measured with immunoSEQ multiplex PCR; TCRdb has only the in-frame clones, and not every one. The repertoire includes approximately 2,200,000 clones, about 93% of them detected once, and about 1.5% sits in the top ten. CDR1 is LNHDA and CDR2 is SQIVND in the germline V gene (reference sequence). The CDR3 extends over 15 amino acids. V dropped 5 bases and J dropped 1 base, with 14 bases sitting between them. Naive CD8 isolation took CD45RO-negative cells positively selected for CCR7 and excluded terminally differentiated effector memory CD45RA+ cells. The genes are TRBV19 and TRBJ2-5; no definite D call. Source material: naive CD8+ T cells from PBMCs. This clonotype was sampled from a man in his late teens or twenties in good health. Some clones in this sample may be carry-over from other donors' samples. The CDR3 protein is CASSPGPFPQETQYF. CDR3 nucleotides: TGTGCCAGTAGTCCGGGCCCCTTCCCCCAAGAGACCCAGTACTTC.